This T cell receptor beta chain appears in the sequencing data of a study of cytomegalovirus exposure and HLA in healthy donors. 60 Vbeta and 13 Jbeta primers were used in PCR. Profiled with immunoSEQ multiplex PCR; TCRdb holds only in-frame clones, not every one. The repertoire holds approximately 93,000 clones, approximately 83% seen once, with roughly 3.8% in the top ten. Trimming removed 8 bases from V and 6 bases from J; junction bases left unmatched: 14. Germline V lookup: CDR1 LNHNV, CDR2 YYDKDF (reference sequence). The CDR3 consists of 16 residues. Comment on this clone: The antigen is not known.

Points from the study as a whole: Later on, an analysis tied approximately 17,000 TCR beta sequences to HLA alleles at 0.05 false discovery rate. Listed as cytomegalovirus-associated were 150 to 200 TCR beta chains. Later on, analysis showed that most CMV-associated TCR beta chains appeared to be HLA-restricted.

This sequence was found in a man aged 45-65 years in good health and CMV-seronegative. This sequence joins TRBV15 and TRBJ2-2; 8 bases fit TRBD2. The sequenced sample was PBMCs. The CDR3 spells CATHHLSGRFSGELFF. The CDR3 nucleotides are TGTGCCACCCACCATCTCAGCGGGAGATTTTCCGGGGAGCTGTTTTTT.